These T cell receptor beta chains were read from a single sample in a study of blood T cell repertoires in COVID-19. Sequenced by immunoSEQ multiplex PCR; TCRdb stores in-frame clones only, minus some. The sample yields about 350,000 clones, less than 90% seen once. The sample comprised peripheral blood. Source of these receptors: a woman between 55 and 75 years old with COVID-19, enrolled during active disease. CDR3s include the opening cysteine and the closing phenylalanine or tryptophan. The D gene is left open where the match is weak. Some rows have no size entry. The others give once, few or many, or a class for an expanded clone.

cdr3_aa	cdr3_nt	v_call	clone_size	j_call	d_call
CASSSLGQFSGYTF	TGTGCCAGCAGCTCCTTGGGACAGTTTAGCGGCTACACCTTC	TRBV9	.	TRBJ1-2	TRBD1
CASSTGQLIAKNIQYF	TGTGCCAGCTCAACAGGACAGCTAATAGCCAAAAACATTCAGTACTTC	TRBV18	.	TRBJ2-4	.
CASSQRMDRALYEQYF	TGTGCCAGCAGCCAAAGGATGGACAGGGCCCTCTACGAGCAGTACTTC	TRBV7-2	.	TRBJ2-7	TRBD1
CASTWDSSTDTQYF	TGTGCCAGCACCTGGGACAGCAGCACAGATACGCAGTATTTT	TRBV7-3	.	TRBJ2-3	TRBD1
CASSTRKAGLSYNEQFF	TGTGCCAGCAGCACCCGGAAAGCGGGGCTTTCCTACAATGAGCAGTTCTTC	TRBV5-4	.	TRBJ2-1	TRBD2
CASSNSYNSPLHF	TGTGCCAGCTCTAACTCCTATAATTCACCCCTCCACTTT	TRBV18	once	TRBJ1-6	.
CASSRDNSFLNTEAFF	TGTGCCAGCAGCAGGGACAACTCCTTCCTGAACACTGAAGCTTTCTTT	TRBV7-2	few	TRBJ1-1	.
CASSQRGGGRGKTQYF	TGTGCCAGCAGCCAAAGAGGGGGGGGACGGGGAAAGACCCAGTACTTC	TRBV3-1/TRBV3-2	.	TRBJ2-5	.
CASSPKDSEDYEQYF	TGTGCCAGCAGTCCGAAGGACTCCGAAGACTACGAGCAGTACTTC	TRBV6-5	once	TRBJ2-7	.
CASNGGGTDTQYF	TGTGCCAGCAACGGCGGGGGCACAGATACGCAGTATTTT	TRBV2	.	TRBJ2-3	.
CASSEDVAGVYTEAFF	TGCGCCAGCAGTGAGGATGTAGCCGGGGTCTACACTGAAGCTTTCTTT	TRBV10-1	.	TRBJ1-1	.
CASSLLGENTEAFF	TGTGCCAGCAGCTTGCTGGGCGAGAACACTGAAGCTTTCTTT	TRBV5-6	.	TRBJ1-1	.
CASSFGQGRVEQYF	TGTGCCAGCAGCTTTGGACAGGGGAGGGTCGAGCAGTACTTC	TRBV5-6	few	TRBJ2-7	TRBD1
CASSQVNGPCGYTF	TGTGCCAGCAGCCAAGTGAACGGTCCCTGTGGCTACACCTTC	TRBV3-1/TRBV3-2	.	TRBJ1-2	.
CASSPERRNTGELFF	TGTGCCAGCAGCCCCGAACGGAGAAACACCGGGGAGCTGTTTTTT	TRBV5-4	once	TRBJ2-2	.
CSASEYYEQYF	TGCAGTGCTAGTGAGTACTACGAGCAGTACTTC	TRBV20-1	.	TRBJ2-7	.
CASSYSGGLDTQYF	TGTGCCAGCAGTTACTCCGGAGGACTAGATACGCAGTATTTT	TRBV6-5	.	TRBJ2-3	.
CASSVTPGQGTGYTF	TGTGCCAGTAGTGTCACTCCGGGACAGGGTACCGGCTACACCTTC	TRBV19	.	TRBJ1-2	TRBD1
CASSSTSGGLNTGELFF	TGTGCCAGCAGCAGCACTAGCGGGGGGCTCAACACCGGGGAGCTGTTTTTT	TRBV7-8	.	TRBJ2-2	TRBD2
CASSDLSGTGNPFNQPQHF	TGTGCCAGCAGTGATCTGTCCGGGACAGGGAACCCCTTCAATCAGCCCCAGCATTTT	TRBV6-1	.	TRBJ1-5	TRBD1
CATSREQGGNSPLHF	TGTGCCACCAGCAGAGAACAGGGGGGGAATTCACCCCTCCACTTT	TRBV15	.	TRBJ1-6	TRBD1
CASSSGGGREQYF	TGTGCCAGCAGTTCCGGGGGGGGCAGAGAGCAGTACTTC	TRBV6-5	.	TRBJ2-7	TRBD2
CASSMVDRDGYTF	TGTGCCAGTAGTATGGTTGACAGGGATGGCTACACCTTC	TRBV19	.	TRBJ1-2	TRBD1
CASSLNAGDLYGYTF	TGTGCCAGCAGCTTAAATGCCGGAGACCTCTATGGCTACACCTTC	TRBV7-3	.	TRBJ1-2	.
CASSLVDREAWGYTF	TGTGCCAGCAGCTTAGTGGACAGGGAGGCGTGGGGCTACACCTTC	TRBV5-6	.	TRBJ1-2	TRBD1
CASSQEISGSPLGDEQFF	TGTGCCAGCAGCCAAGAAATCTCAGGATCGCCCTTGGGTGATGAGCAGTTCTTC	TRBV3-1/TRBV3-2	once	TRBJ2-1	.
CASSQSGTSGGTQYF	TGTGCCAGCAGCCAATCCGGGACTAGCGGTGGTACGCAGTATTTT	TRBV4-2	.	TRBJ2-3	TRBD2
CSASGLAGGPDTQYF	TGCAGTGCTAGTGGACTAGCGGGGGGGCCTGATACGCAGTATTTT	TRBV20-1	.	TRBJ2-3	TRBD2
CASSYPDGTGDEQFF	TGTGCCAGCAGTTACCCGGATGGGACAGGGGATGAGCAGTTCTTC	TRBV6-6	.	TRBJ2-1	TRBD1